This TCR beta chain originates from a study of blood T cell repertoires in COVID-19. The wider study: The United States, Italy and Spain provided the acute and convalescent COVID-19 samples. In each case, the material was cDNA or gDNA derived from T cells, B-cell-depleted T cells, or PBMCs.

Looked up from germline, CDR1 is SGHNT and CDR2 is YYREEE (reference sequence). The germline V and J ends were trimmed by 4 bases and 5 bases, with 12 bases remaining between them. The CDR3 extends over 13 amino acids. How the authors handled the data: Estimation of nucleated cell counts relied on the amplification of reference gene primers. Libraries were prepared by immunoSEQ multiplex PCR; TCRdb keeps only in-frame clonotypes and omits some of them. The V and J calls and clone size are taken from that table; D and trimming were inferred from the DNA. The sample records under 500,000 clones, roughly 90% being singletons.

The sample comprised peripheral blood. V gene TRBV5-4 combines with J gene TRBJ2-5; perhaps TRBD1 as D (6 bases). The receptor's source is a young woman with acute or convalescent COVID-19. The CDR3 nucleotides read TGTGCCAGCAGCCCCGGGACAAGGGAGACCCAGTACTTC. The encoded protein is CASSPGTRETQYF.